This TCR beta chain is drawn from a study of T cells after somatic rescue of genetic block. Profiled with immunoSEQ multiplex PCR; TCRdb holds only in-frame clones, not every one. This sample has roughly 55,000 clones, with about 96% found just once. In this sample, this clone turned up once. Germline V gene sequence: CDR1 SGHTA, CDR2 FQGNSA. Deletions cut 0 bases from V and 1 base from J, with 10 bases between. The CDR3 covers 15 residues. The receptor comes from a child under two years old. The genes are TRBV7-2 and TRBJ2-7; D might be TRBD1 (5 bases). Input material: peripheral blood mononuclear cells (PBMCs). Here the CDR3 DNA reads TGTGCCAGCAGCTTAGCGCCCGGACAATCCTACGAGCAGTACTTC. Encoded protein: CASSLAPGQSYEQYF. The full variable domain, in which reference TRBV7-2 and TRBJ2-7 provide the parts outside the CDR3, is GAGVSQSPSNKVTEKGKDVELRCDPISGHTALYWYRQSLGQGLEFLIYFQGNSAPDKSGLPSDRFSAERTGGSVSTLTIQRTQQEDSAVYLCASSLAPGQSYEQYFGPGTRLTVT.